Listed here are 9 T cell receptor beta chains from one sample, sequenced in a study of blood T cell repertoires in COVID-19. Repertoires were generated with immunoSEQ multiplex PCR, while TCRdb's copy carries only in-frame clones and drops some. Of roughly 140,000 clones in the sample, about four fifths were seen once. Sequenced: peripheral blood. All receptors derive from a woman older than 75 with acute or convalescent COVID-19.

The rearrangement links TRBV2 to TRBJ1-1, with D tentatively TRBD1 (5 bases). The germline V and J ends were trimmed by 3 bases and 1 base, with 9 bases remaining between them. This CDR3 is 14 amino acids long. CDR1 and CDR2 from the germline V gene are SNHLY and FYNNEI. The chain's CDR3 is CASSESRANTEAFF. The CDR3 nucleotides are TGTGCCAGCAGTGAGTCCAGGGCGAACACTGAAGCTTTCTTT. Full variable domain (outside the CDR3, taken from reference TRBV2 and TRBJ1-1): EPEVTQTPSHQVTQMGQEVILRCVPISNHLYFYWYRQILGQKVEFLVSFYNNEISEKSEIFDDQFSVERPDGSNFTLKIRSTKLEDSAMYFCASSESRANTEAFFGQGTRLTVV.

V usage is TRBV5-6 and J usage is TRBJ1-1; 8 positions match TRBD1. The length of the CDR3 is 14 residues. Per germline, CDR1 SGHDT and CDR2 YYEEEE. Germline trimming cut 5 bases from V and 0 bases from J; bases unmatched to any gene: 3. The CDR3 bases are TGTGCCAGCAGTACAGGGGGGCTGAACACTGAAGCTTTCTTT. It encodes CASSTGGLNTEAFF.

This clone has just a few counts. The chain has TRBV2 and TRBJ1-5; 7 nucleotides match TRBD1. The CDR3 sequence is 14 residues long. V was pared by 6 bases and J by 5 bases, with 7 bases of the junction left unmatched. In germline, CDR1 is SNHLY, CDR2 FYNNEI. The CDR3 bases are TGTGCCAGCAGGTCAACAGGGGCCCATCAGCCCCAGCATTTT. Amino acids: CASRSTGAHQPQHF. Looking up the rest from reference TRBV2 and TRBJ1-5 gives the full variable domain: EPEVTQTPSHQVTQMGQEVILRCVPISNHLYFYWYRQILGQKVEFLVSFYNNEISEKSEIFDDQFSVERPDGSNFTLKIRSTKLEDSAMYFCASRSTGAHQPQHFGDGTRLSIL.

CDR3 nucleotide sequence: TGTGCCAGCAGCGCCCGATGGGGGAGGGCCACAGATACGCAGTATTTT. Translation: CASSARWGRATDTQYF. The chain couples TRBV7-6 to TRBJ2-3, with 7 bases fitting TRBD2. V lost 5 bases and J lost 2; bases outside the gene matches: 10. This CDR3 is built from 16 residues. From germline, CDR1 is SGHVS and CDR2 FNYEAQ.

The rearrangement joins TRBV19 to TRBJ2-5, with TRBD1 identical over 8 bases. Trimming took 4 bases from V and 5 from J; bases not matched to a gene: 9. The CDR3 sequence is 15 residues long. Germline values: CDR1 LNHDA, CDR2 SQIVND (reference sequence). The CDR3 nucleotides read TGTGCCAGTAGTAGGGGGACAGGTGTTCAGGAGACCCAGTACTTC. Translating gives CASSRGTGVQETQYF.

The chain combines TRBV21-1 with TRBJ1-1. TRBV21-1 is deemed a pseudogene. The CDR3 contains 16 residues. The DNA of the CDR3 is TGTGCCAGCAGCAAAGGAGGGATTTGGGGTCGGACTGAAGCTTTCTTT. Translating it yields CASSKGGIWGRTEAFF.

V and J are TRBV30 and TRBJ2-7, with D possibly being TRBD1 (5 bases). The CDR3 is made up of 13 amino acids. Trimming removed 4 bases at V and 5 bases at J, with 15 bases between. The germline V gene encodes CDR1 GTSNPN and CDR2 SVGIG (reference sequence). CDR3 protein: CAWTTRMGHEQYF. CDR3 nucleotides: TGTGCCTGGACAACACGGATGGGGCACGAGCAGTACTTC.

This clone appeared a few times. The chain recombines TRBV7-9 with TRBJ1-6, with 7 positions matching TRBD1. This CDR3 has 14 amino acids. V lost 5 bases and J lost 5; bases outside the gene matches: 3. Germline V gene lookup returns CDR1 SEHNR and CDR2 FQNEAQ (reference sequence). The CDR3 bases are TGTGCCAGCAGCCGGGACAGTGATAATTCACCCCTCCACTTT. It yields the protein CASSRDSDNSPLHF.

The chain employs TRBV30 and TRBJ1-5; weak D call: TRBD1 (5 bases). The V gene's germline CDR1 is GTSNPN and CDR2 SVGIG (reference sequence). This CDR3 comprises 14 residues. V was pared by 1 base and J by 5 bases, with 12 bases between. CDR3 residues: CAWSARLGDQPQHF. The CDR3 DNA is TGTGCCTGGAGTGCCCGATTAGGGGATCAGCCCCAGCATTTT.